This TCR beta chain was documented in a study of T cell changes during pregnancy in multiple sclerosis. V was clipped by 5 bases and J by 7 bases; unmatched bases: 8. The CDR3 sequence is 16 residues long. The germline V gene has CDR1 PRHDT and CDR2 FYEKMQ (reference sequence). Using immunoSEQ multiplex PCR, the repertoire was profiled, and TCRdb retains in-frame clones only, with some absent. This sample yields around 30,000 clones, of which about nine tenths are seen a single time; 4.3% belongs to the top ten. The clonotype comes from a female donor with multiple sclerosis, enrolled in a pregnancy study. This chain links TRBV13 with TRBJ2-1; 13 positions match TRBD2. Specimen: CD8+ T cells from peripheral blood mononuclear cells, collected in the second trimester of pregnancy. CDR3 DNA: TGTGCCAGCAGCCCCGAACTAGCGGGAGGGCTGAATGAGCAGTTCTTC. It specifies CASSPELAGGLNEQFF.